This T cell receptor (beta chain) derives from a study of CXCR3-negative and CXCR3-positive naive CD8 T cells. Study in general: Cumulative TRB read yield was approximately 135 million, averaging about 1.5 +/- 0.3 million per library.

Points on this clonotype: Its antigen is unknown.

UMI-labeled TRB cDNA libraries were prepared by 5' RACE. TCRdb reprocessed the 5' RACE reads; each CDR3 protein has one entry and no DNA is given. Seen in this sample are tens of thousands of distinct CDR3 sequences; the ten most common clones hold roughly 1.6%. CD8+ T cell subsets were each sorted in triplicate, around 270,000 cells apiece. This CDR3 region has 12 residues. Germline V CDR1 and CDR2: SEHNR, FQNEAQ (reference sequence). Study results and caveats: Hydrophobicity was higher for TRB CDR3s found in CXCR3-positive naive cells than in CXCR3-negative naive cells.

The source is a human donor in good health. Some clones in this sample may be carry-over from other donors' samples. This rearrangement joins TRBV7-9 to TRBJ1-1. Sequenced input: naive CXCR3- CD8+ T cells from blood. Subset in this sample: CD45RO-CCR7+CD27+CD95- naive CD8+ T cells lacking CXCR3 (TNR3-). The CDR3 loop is CASSSDVTEAFF. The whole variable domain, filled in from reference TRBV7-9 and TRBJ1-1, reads DTGVSQNPRHKITKRGQNVTFRCDPISEHNRLYWYRQTLGQGPEFLTYFQNEAQLEKSRLLSDRFSAERPKGSFSTLEIQRTEQGDSAMYLCASSSDVTEAFFGQGTRLTVV.